The 23 T cell receptor beta chains given below trace back to one sample, sequenced in a study of human T cells and chemical hapten exposure. TCRdb called the RACE reads again in MiXCR, with one record for every CDR3 protein. The data show over 300,000 distinct CDR3 sequences, 5.1% seen once. Time point defined: pre-sensitization, week 0. Treatment indicated: therapeutic diphenylcyclopropenone sensitization with weekly scalp DPC. The sample in question was whole blood, obtained in connection with sensitization to the hapten diphenylcyclopropenone (DPC). The receptor set was obtained from a woman aged 50 to 60 with alopecia areata. Some clones in this sample may be carry-over from other donors' samples.

The table lists this clonotype with many counts. V and J are TRBV6-2 or TRBV6-3 and TRBJ2-2; D not resolved. The germline V and J ends were trimmed by 7 bases and 5 bases, with 11 bases remaining between them. CDR3 length equals 13 residues. Germline V gene data show CDR1 as MNHEY and CDR2 as SVGEGT. This CDR3 is CASTQLTTGELFF. The CDR3 region has the DNA TGTGCCAGCACCCAACTTACTACCGGGGAGCTGTTTTTT.

This clonotype showed up many times. The gene calls are TRBV27 and TRBJ1-1; 9 bases line up with TRBD1. The junction had 11 bases not matched to a gene; V was cut back by 5 bases and J by 1 base. The germline gives CDR1 MNHEY, CDR2 SMNVEV (reference sequence). The CDR3 is 17 amino acids. In DNA form, the CDR3 reads TGTGCCAGCAGTACCAACAGGGGGCAAGGAGCGAACACTGAAGCTTTCTTT. Amino acids: CASSTNRGQGANTEAFF.

The chain combines TRBV6-2 or TRBV6-3 with TRBJ1-1, with D possibly TRBD1 on 6 matching bases. Looked up from germline, CDR1 is MNHEY and CDR2 is SVGEGT. V was shortened by 2 bases and J by 4 bases, with 14 bases between the two germline ends. The CDR3 is 15 residues long. The CDR3 region is CASSYGEGVSTEAFF. CDR3 in DNA: TGTGCCAGCAGTTACGGGGAGGGGGTCAGCACTGAAGCTTTCTTT.

Only a few counts were recorded for this clonotype. The CDR3 sequence: CSARDLTGTGGLSHSYEQYF. DNA for the CDR3: TGCAGTGCTAGAGATCTAACCGGGACAGGGGGCCTCTCTCACTCCTACGAGCAGTACTTC. V and J are TRBV20-1 and TRBJ2-7; the match to TRBD1 covers 12 bases. J gave up 0 bases and V 0 bases, and 15 bases lay outside the gene matches. The CDR3 has 20 amino acids. The germline CDR1 and CDR2 sequences are DFQATT and SNEGSKA (reference sequence).

The chain combines TRBV4-1 with TRBJ1-1, with 7 bases fitting TRBD1. Germline values: CDR1 MGHRA, CDR2 YSYEKL. The CDR3 sequence is 12 residues long. The ends lost 3 bases at V and 7 bases at J; junction bases unmatched: 2. DNA for the CDR3: TGCGCCAGCAGCCAGCGGACAGGTGAAGCTTTCTTT. Its protein is CASSQRTGEAFF.

This clonotype was seen at least ten times. The V and J genes are TRBV5-8 and TRBJ2-7; D may be TRBD1 (5 bases). CDR3 length: 14 amino acids. Germline CDR1 reads SGHTS; CDR2 reads YDEGEE. The V gene lost 3 bases and the J gene lost 0 bases, with 10 bases spanning the gap. In nucleotides, the CDR3 is TGTGCCAGCAGCTCGACAGTGATCTCCTACGAGCAGTACTTC. Its translation: CASSSTVISYEQYF.

This clonotype was found many times. The chain links TRBV2 to TRBJ1-1; no firm D call. The CDR3 length is 10 residues. The V end was cut by 4 bases, the J end by 7 bases, with 4 bases between. Germline V gene sequence: CDR1 SNHLY, CDR2 FYNNEI. The CDR3 is CASSVGEAFF. CDR3 DNA: TGTGCCAGCAGTGTCGGTGAAGCTTTCTTT. Full variable domain (remainder filled in from reference TRBV2 and TRBJ1-1): EPEVTQTPSHQVTQMGQEVILRCVPISNHLYFYWYRQILGQKVEFLVSFYNNEISEKSEIFDDQFSVERPDGSNFTLKIRSTKLEDSAMYFCASSVGEAFFGQGTRLTVV.

The sample holds many counts of this clonotype. The chain carries TRBV12-3 or TRBV12-4 and TRBJ2-1; tentatively, D is TRBD2 (5 bases). CDR3 length equals 13 residues. With 1 base removed from V and 9 bases from J, the gap between germline ends came to 10 bases. DNA of the CDR3: TGTGCCAGCAGTTTAGGGGGAGACGGTGAGCAGTTCTTC. Protein product: CASSLGGDGEQFF.

This sequence joins TRBV5-1 and TRBJ2-7, with D perhaps matching TRBD1 (5 bases). Germline assignment: CDR1 SGHRS and CDR2 YFSETQ. The CDR3 is 15 amino acids. V lost 0 bases to trimming and J lost 5 bases, with 15 bases between them. CDR3 DNA sequence: TGCGCCAGCAGCTTGGACAGGAGTTCATCCAACGAGCAGTACTTC. Translated: CASSLDRSSSNEQYF.

This clonotype came up many times. This CDR3 is CASNIRESNEQFF. The CDR3 DNA sequence: TGTGCCAGCAATATCCGGGAGTCAAATGAGCAGTTCTTC. The rearrangement joins TRBV12-3 or TRBV12-4 to TRBJ2-1; a possible D gene is TRBD2 (6 bases). Trimming left V 7 bases short and J 7 bases short, with 14 bases between. The CDR3 is 13 residues long.

CDR3 region: CSASGQSIADTQYF. The DNA for the CDR3 is TGCAGTGCCAGCGGGCAGTCCATTGCAGATACGCAGTATTTT. The rearrangement links TRBV20-1 to TRBJ2-3; D might be TRBD2 (6 bases). The CDR3 runs 14 residues. From germline, CDR1 is DFQATT and CDR2 SNEGSKA (reference sequence). The V gene lost 6 bases and the J gene lost 4 bases, with 17 bases spanning the gap.

Only a few counts were recorded for this clonotype. V and J are TRBV10-3 and TRBJ2-7, with D tentatively TRBD2 (5 bases). This CDR3 is built from 14 residues. The V gene lost 4 bases and the J gene lost 5 bases, with 15 bases spanning the gap. Germline V gene data show CDR1 as ENHRY and CDR2 as SYGVKD. The CDR3 protein is CAISGGSQVHEQYF. In DNA form, the CDR3 reads TGTGCCATCAGTGGCGGGTCTCAGGTGCACGAGCAGTACTTC.

V and J are TRBV11-2 and TRBJ2-3; 11 bases agree with TRBD2. This CDR3 is 19 amino acids long. CDR1 SGHAT and CDR2 FQNNGV come from the germline V gene. The trim removed 2 bases at V and 2 bases at J, leaving 12 bases unmatched. DNA for the CDR3: TGTGCCAGCAGCTTACTGCTAGCGGGGGGATTAGCTGACACAGATACGCAGTATTTT. This encodes CASSLLLAGGLADTDTQYF.

This clonotype was counted only a few times. The rearrangement joins TRBV29-1 to TRBJ2-2; D may be TRBD1 (5 bases). The CDR3 runs 13 residues. The V end was cut by 7 bases, the J end by 2 bases, with 11 bases between. Germline lookup yields CDR1 SQVTM and CDR2 ANQGSEA. The CDR3 sequence: CSGGHRNTGELFF. CDR3 bases: TGCAGCGGCGGACACCGTAACACCGGGGAGCTGTTTTTT.

The chain's CDR3 is CSARRVAGGHQQYF. CDR3 nucleotides: TGCAGTGCTAGAAGGGTAGCGGGGGGCCATCAGCAGTACTTC. This chain connects TRBV20-1 to TRBJ2-7, with TRBD2 matching 10 bases. J was trimmed by 8 bases and V by 2 bases; bases with no gene match: 9. Looked up from germline, CDR1 is DFQATT and CDR2 is SNEGSKA (reference sequence). This CDR3 is 14 amino acids long.

This clonotype was found a few times. CDR3 sequence: CAISRDSNQPQHF. The CDR3 DNA reads TGTGCCATCAGCCGGGATAGCAATCAGCCCCAGCATTTT. The chain uses TRBV10-3 and TRBJ1-5; D ambiguous. CDR3 size: 13 residues. CDR1 is ENHRY, CDR2 SYGVKD, per germline. V shed 6 bases and J shed 0 bases, with 6 bases lying between them.

The chain employs TRBV2 and TRBJ2-2; the D is unclear. V was shortened by 6 bases and J by 3 bases, with 5 bases between the two germline ends. The CDR3 totals 12 residues. Germline lookup yields CDR1 SNHLY and CDR2 FYNNEI. The CDR3 loop is CASSYHTGELFF. The DNA of the CDR3 is TGTGCCAGCAGCTATCACACCGGGGAGCTGTTTTTT.

This clonotype has ten or more counts. J is TRBJ1-1 and V is TRBV20-1, with TRBD1 matching 7 bases. V shed 5 bases and J 0 bases; nucleotides not matched to a gene: 3. The CDR3 has 13 amino acids. Germline V gene lookup returns CDR1 DFQATT and CDR2 SNEGSKA (reference sequence). CDR3 bases: TGCAGTGCTGGACAGGACATGAACACTGAAGCTTTCTTT. Translated: CSAGQDMNTEAFF.

In this sample, this clonotype turned up a few times. The chain is built from TRBV27 and TRBJ1-2; TRBD1 agrees at 8 bases. Losses at the gene ends were 2 bases for V and 1 base for J; bases not matched to a gene: 9. The CDR3 extends over 17 amino acids. The germline V gene encodes CDR1 MNHEY and CDR2 SMNVEV (reference sequence). The DNA of the CDR3 is TGTGCCAGCAGTTTAACTGGGACAGGTTATGATAACTATGGCTACACCTTC. It is translated as CASSLTGTGYDNYGYTF.

This clonotype was seen only a few times. This chain connects TRBV11-3 to TRBJ2-5; D perhaps matches TRBD1 (5 bases). Germline-derived CDR1 and CDR2 are SGHNT and YENEEA. The CDR3 is 17 amino acids. The V end was cut by 4 bases, the J end by 0 bases, with 18 bases between. The CDR3 protein is CASSSGSWGRDQETQYF. CDR3 nucleotide sequence: TGTGCCAGCAGCTCCGGTTCGTGGGGCCGGGACCAAGAGACCCAGTACTTC.

Ten or more counts support this clonotype. This sequence joins TRBV7-6 and TRBJ2-7; D is unclear. Germline assignment: CDR1 SGHVS and CDR2 FNYEAQ. The V end was cut by 0 bases, the J end by 2 bases, with 2 bases between. This CDR3 region has 12 residues. DNA of the CDR3: TGTGCCAGCAGCTTAGCCCCCTACGAGCAGTACTTC. It encodes CASSLAPYEQYF.

This chain joins TRBV7-2 and TRBJ1-4; TRBD1 might be the D (5 bases). CDR3 length equals 12 residues. CDR1 SGHTA and CDR2 FQGNSA come from the germline V gene. Trimming shortened V by 6 bases and J by 17 bases, and 19 bases separated the two germline ends. The CDR3 reads CASRDNRDSLFF. DNA for the CDR3: TGTGCCAGCAGGGACAACCGGGACTCTCTCTTTTTT.

This clonotype has a count of ten or more. The CDR3 loop reads CASSPTTGSVYEQYF. The CDR3 bases are TGCGCCAGCAGCCCGACGACAGGGTCAGTGTACGAGCAGTACTTC. V is TRBV5-1 and J is TRBJ2-7; 7 bases map to TRBD1. Per germline, CDR1 SGHRS and CDR2 YFSETQ. This CDR3 comprises 15 residues. Trimming removed 4 bases from V and 4 bases from J; junction bases left unmatched: 11.